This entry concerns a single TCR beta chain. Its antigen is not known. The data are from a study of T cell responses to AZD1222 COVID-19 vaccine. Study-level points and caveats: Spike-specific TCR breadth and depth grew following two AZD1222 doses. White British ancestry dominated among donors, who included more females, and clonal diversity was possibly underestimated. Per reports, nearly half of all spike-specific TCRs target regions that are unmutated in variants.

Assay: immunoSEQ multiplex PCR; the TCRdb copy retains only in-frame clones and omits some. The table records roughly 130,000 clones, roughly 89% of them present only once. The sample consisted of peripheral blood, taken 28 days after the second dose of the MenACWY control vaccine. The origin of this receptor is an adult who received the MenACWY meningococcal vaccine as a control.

CDR3 nucleotide sequence: TGTGCCAGCAGTCCAGACAGGTTTAAACTGTTTTTT. Amino acids: CASSPDRFKLFF. The chain couples TRBV12-3 or TRBV12-4 to TRBJ1-4, with D perhaps TRBD1 (6 bases). Between the trimmed V and J ends, which lost 5 bases and 11 bases, there was a span of 12 bases. The length of the CDR3 is 12 residues.